This entry is about one T cell receptor beta chain. This sample is part of a study of shared clonotypes between healthy human individuals. The ends were cut back, 2 bases at V and 0 bases at J, with 11 bases in the middle. From germline, CDR1 is SNHLY and CDR2 FYNNEI. The CDR3 runs 15 residues. Only in-frame clones appear in the TCRdb table, and some are missing; sequencing was by immunoSEQ multiplex PCR. The top ten hold about 1.5% of the sample, which has about 1 million clones, more than 65% seen once. The sequenced sample consisted of memory CD4+ T cells sorted from blood. This sample's subset: CD45RA-negative fraction. The TCR comes from a man aged 18 to 29 in good health. The chain recombines TRBV2 with TRBJ2-7; D possibly corresponds to TRBD2 (6 bases). CDR3 nucleotide sequence: TGTGCCAGCAGTGAATGGGGGGTCGGCTCCTACGAGCAGTACTTC. It is translated as CASSEWGVGSYEQYF.